This T cell receptor (beta chain) was recorded in a study of CD8 T cells in Susac syndrome. Reverse transcription used roughly 0.45 to 1 ug RNA and random hexamers. One entry per CDR3 protein results from TCRdb running MiXCR on the immunoSEQ multiplex PCR reads. This table holds 130,000 or so distinct CDR3 sequences, roughly 92% found once. Controls were healthy donors (matched for age and sex). TEMRA cells were FACS-enriched, with CD8+ and CD4+ T cells isolated negatively. The source is a human donor in good health. Sequencing used CD4+ T cells from PBMCs.

The CDR3 loop is CASGLYGNEQFF. Here the CDR3 DNA reads TGTGCTAGTGGTTTGTACGGGAATGAGCAGTTCTTC. V gene TRBV12-5 combines with J gene TRBJ2-1; D is unresolved. The CDR3 spans 12 residues. The germline V gene encodes CDR1 LGHNT and CDR2 FRNRAP. V was shortened by 2 bases and J by 7 bases, with 6 bases between the two germline ends.